The rows below give T cell receptor beta chains drawn from one sample of a study of blood T cell repertoires in COVID-19. The method was immunoSEQ multiplex PCR; TCRdb's version includes in-frame clones alone and lacks a portion of them. The repertoire consists of under 400,000 clones, with 70% to 90% occurring once and the leading ten covering approximately 1.6%. The specimen was peripheral blood. The receptor source for this set is a woman aged 25 to 39 with COVID-19, enrolled during active disease. Each CDR3 is given with its conserved first and last residue. D genes are given only for firm matches. Size values are once, few and many counts, or a class for expanded clones, and some rows have none.

CDR3aa,CDR3nt,abundance,j_gene,v_gene,d_gene
CASSLSQNHYTF,TGTGCCAGCAGTTTATCACAGAATCACTACACCTTC,-,TRBJ1-2,TRBV28,-
CASSGLALETQYF,TGCGCCAGCAGTGGCCTAGCGTTGGAGACCCAGTACTTC,once,TRBJ2-5,TRBV10-2,-
CASSLQNLETQYF,TGTGCCAGCAGCCTACAGAACCTAGAGACCCAGTACTTC,-,TRBJ2-5,TRBV5-6,-
CASSSRQAVHSGNTIYF,TGTGCCAGCTCATCCAGACAGGCCGTACACTCTGGAAACACCATATATTTT,once,TRBJ1-3,TRBV18,-
CASSPTSGAYNEQFF,TGCGCCAGCAGCCCCACTAGCGGGGCCTACAATGAGCAGTTCTTC,-,TRBJ2-1,TRBV5-1,TRBD2
CASSTTDQETQYF,TGTGCCAGTAGCACGACAGACCAAGAGACCCAGTACTTC,-,TRBJ2-5,TRBV19,-
CASSEGQREKLFF,TGTGCCAGCTCAGAGGGACAGAGGGAAAAACTGTTTTTT,-,TRBJ1-4,TRBV18,TRBD1
CASSIATGLNSPLHF,TGTGCCAGTAGTATAGCGACAGGGCTAAATTCACCCCTCCACTTT,few,TRBJ1-6,TRBV19,TRBD1
CASSELSGDSSYEQYF,TGTGCCAGCAGTGAACTAAGCGGTGATAGCTCCTACGAGCAGTACTTC,-,TRBJ2-7,TRBV25-1,-
CATAEGATEAFF,TGTGCTACAGCTGAGGGGGCCACTGAAGCTTTCTTT,-,TRBJ1-1,TRBV28,TRBD1
CASSVDRAGRTDTQYF,TGTGCCAGCAGCGTAGATCGAGCGGGACGCACAGATACGCAGTATTTT,-,TRBJ2-3,TRBV9,TRBD2
CASSLVAGTQGTQYF,TGTGCCAGCAGCTTAGTGGCAGGTACCCAGGGAACGCAGTATTTT,few,TRBJ2-3,TRBV7-6,-
CASSIRQGYQPQHF,TGTGCCAGTAGTATCCGGCAGGGGTATCAGCCCCAGCATTTT,-,TRBJ1-5,TRBV19,-
CASLLSGMREGGELFF,TGTGCCAGTCTTCTCTCCGGTATGAGGGAAGGCGGGGAGCTGTTTTTT,-,TRBJ2-2,TRBV27,-
CASSQGALWPQHF,TGTGCCAGCAGCCAGGGGGCCCTGTGGCCCCAGCATTTT,-,TRBJ1-5,TRBV14,-
CASSPYTGVNEQFF,TGTGCCAGCAGCCCATACACAGGGGTCAACGAGCAGTTCTTC,-,TRBJ2-1,TRBV5-4,TRBD1
CASTRTSGGPEETQYF,TGTGCCAGCACCAGGACTAGCGGGGGGCCGGAGGAGACCCAGTACTTC,once,TRBJ2-5,TRBV4-2,TRBD2